This T cell receptor beta chain was recorded in a study of blood T cell repertoires in COVID-19. Study-wide background: Whether acute or convalescent, the COVID-19 samples came from the United States, Italy and Spain. PBMCs, B-cell-depleted T cells, or T cells were the source of the cDNA or gDNA that made up the material.

This table comes from immunoSEQ multiplex PCR, and its TCRdb copy is limited to in-frame clones, with some not included. The sample has around 250,000 clones; about nine tenths are singletons. V lost 4 bases and J lost 6, with 10 bases in between. CDR3 length: 13 amino acids. CDR1 and CDR2 (germline): SNHLY, FYNNEI. The sequence was collected from a woman in her sixties who had recovered from COVID-19. Specimen: peripheral blood. V usage is TRBV2 and J usage is TRBJ1-5, with no clear D. The CDR3 here is CASSVEGGQPQHF. The CDR3 DNA reads as TGTGCCAGCAGTGTTGAAGGAGGTCAGCCCCAGCATTTT.